The 14 T cell receptor beta chains reported below all come from one sample, sequenced in a study of CD8+CD57+ T cells in acquired aplastic anemia (dated by TCRdb to 2017 to 2018). The patients picked for sequencing were ones in whom flow cytometry had shown an expansion of CD8+CD57+ cells. For sequencing, an Illumina HiSeq 2000 was employed. Profiling of TCR beta VDJ combinations and CDR3 sequences used genomic DNA as the template. The public reads were reanalyzed by TCRdb: fastp trimming at Q25, MiXCR alignment, in-frame beta chains only. CDR3 protein sequences are deduplicated, and each keeps its most common genes and DNA. The sample table lists about 180,000 distinct CDR3 sequences, approximately 48% of them with a count of one. 10% to 15% of the sample belongs to the ten largest clones. Sequences were obtained from sorted CD4+, CD8+, or CD8+CD57+ T cells (not recorded which) from PBMCs. The receptor set was obtained from a human donor with aplastic anemia.

V usage is TRBV29-1 and J usage is TRBJ2-7, with unresolved D. CDR3 length equals 11 residues. From germline, CDR1 is SQVTM and CDR2 ANQGSEA. V was clipped by 6 bases and J by 3 bases, with 9 bases between them. The CDR3 sequence: CSVGEVYEQYF. CDR3 sequence (DNA): TGCAGCGTCGGAGAGGTCTACGAGCAGTACTTC.

This clonotype has just one count. The rearrangement links TRBV19 to TRBJ1-4; 7 nucleotides match TRBD1. V lost 7 bases to trimming and J lost 8 bases; unmatched junction nucleotides: 4. Germline CDR1 reads LNHDA; CDR2 reads SQIVND (reference sequence). This CDR3 is built from 12 residues. The CDR3 spells CASTGGTEKLFF. The CDR3 nucleotides are TGTGCCAGTACAGGGGGAACGGAAAAACTGTTTTTT.

This clonotype has a count of ten or more. The CDR3 sequence: CASSPSQMNTEAFF. CDR3 nucleotides: TGTGCCAGCAGTCCTAGCCAGATGAACACTGAAGCTTTCTTT. The V and J genes are TRBV6-6 and TRBJ1-1; no firm D call. This CDR3 contains 14 residues. Germline assignment: CDR1 MNHNY and CDR2 SVGAGI (reference sequence). The V gene lost 5 bases and the J gene lost 0 bases, with 10 bases spanning the gap.

This clonotype was counted at least ten times. This chain links TRBV6-1 with TRBJ1-1; 8 nucleotides line up with TRBD1. Germline CDR1 reads MNHNS; CDR2 reads SASEGT. The CDR3 consists of 18 residues. Trimming took 5 bases from V and 1 from J; bases not matched to a gene: 15. CDR3 nucleotide sequence: TGTGCCAGCAGTCCAACCTACCGGGACAGGCGGCGGAACACTGAAGCTTTCTTT. Translation gives CASSPTYRDRRRNTEAFF.

There are many counts of this clonotype. V is TRBV7-9 and J is TRBJ1-1; D may be TRBD1 (5 bases). Trimming shortened V by 4 bases and J by 3 bases, and 12 bases separated the two germline ends. Germline CDR1 and CDR2: SEHNR and FQNEAQ (reference sequence). The CDR3 runs 14 residues. CDR3 region: CASSSAGHHTEAFF. CDR3 nucleotide sequence: TGTGCCAGCAGCTCTGCCGGACACCACACTGAAGCTTTCTTT.

This clonotype was detected many times. The rearrangement uses TRBV2 and TRBJ2-5; D may be TRBD1 (6 bases). The length of the CDR3 is 15 residues. The V gene's germline CDR1 is SNHLY and CDR2 FYNNEI. Deletions cut 6 bases from V and 2 bases from J, with 16 bases between. The CDR3 here is CASRIGQKGQETQYF. CDR3 in DNA: TGTGCCAGCAGGATAGGACAGAAAGGTCAAGAGACCCAGTACTTC.

The chain employs TRBV11-2 and TRBJ1-1, with TRBD1 as a possible D gene (5 bases). The V gene's germline CDR1 is SGHAT and CDR2 FQNNGV. The CDR3 loop spans 17 amino acids. Trimming cost V 0 bases and J 2 bases, with 16 bases left between them. DNA of the CDR3: TGTGCCAGCAGCTTAGAAGGGGCGGGCAAGCCTAACACTGAAGCTTTCTTT. This codes for CASSLEGAGKPNTEAFF.

The chain employs TRBV15 and TRBJ2-6, with unresolved D. Germline V gives CDR1 LNHNV, CDR2 YYDKDF (reference sequence). The CDR3 extends over 16 amino acids. The ends were cut back, 0 bases at V and 0 bases at J, with 6 bases in the middle. CDR3 loop: CATSREKGSGANVLTF. The CDR3 DNA reads as TGTGCCACCAGCAGAGAGAAAGGCTCTGGGGCCAACGTCCTGACTTTC.

The V gene is TRBV7-6, the J gene TRBJ2-5; D may match TRBD1 or TRBD2 (5 bases each). Trimming pared 3 bases from V and 5 bases from J, leaving 16 bases between. Germline lookup yields CDR1 SGHVS and CDR2 FNYEAQ. This CDR3 has 15 residues. The CDR3 is CASSLTLGAGETQYF. CDR3 bases: TGTGCCAGCAGCTTGACACTAGGGGCCGGGGAGACCCAGTACTTC. Complete variable domain (other parts from reference TRBV7-6 and TRBJ2-5): GAGVSQSPRYKVTKRGQDVALRCDPISGHVSLYWYRQALGQGPEFLTYFNYEAQQDKSGLPNDRFSAERPEGSISTLTIQRTEQRDSAMYRCASSLTLGAGETQYFGPGTRLLVL.

Only one count was recorded for this clonotype. This chain joins TRBV5-1 and TRBJ2-1; maybe TRBD2 (5 bases). This CDR3 comprises 15 residues. Germline values: CDR1 SGHRS, CDR2 YFSETQ. The V gene lost 6 bases and the J gene lost 4 bases, with 17 bases spanning the gap. The CDR3 DNA is TGCGCCAGCAACTCAACCAACCGAGGGTACAATGAGCAGTTCTTC. As protein: CASNSTNRGYNEQFF.

This chain's CDR3 is CASSIGIHRWPQHF. CDR3 bases: TGTGCCAGCAGCATTGGCATCCACCGTTGGCCCCAGCATTTT. The chain links TRBV12-1 to TRBJ1-5. TRBV12-1 is given as a pseudogene. The CDR3 extends over 14 amino acids.

This clonotype has at least ten counts. The V and J genes are TRBV7-8 and TRBJ2-3; D unresolved. Germline lookup yields CDR1 SGHVS and CDR2 FQNEAQ. V was trimmed by 1 base and J by 7 bases, leaving 12 bases between them. CDR3 length: 14 amino acids. CDR3 DNA: TGTGCCAGCAGCTTAGGCACAGCCGAGAATACGCAGTATTTT. It specifies CASSLGTAENTQYF.

This clonotype was counted many times. This sequence joins TRBV9 and TRBJ2-7; 15 bases match TRBD2. CDR1 is SGDLS, CDR2 YYNGEE, per germline. With V trimmed by 3 bases and J by 1 base, 11 bases remained unmatched. The CDR3 contains 19 residues. The CDR3 sequence is CASSAPVGTSGGQSYEQYF. CDR3 nucleotide sequence: TGTGCCAGCAGCGCTCCGGTAGGGACTAGCGGGGGGCAGTCCTACGAGCAGTACTTC.

This clonotype occurred many times. The chain employs TRBV20-1 and TRBJ1-4; 11 positions match TRBD1. Germline assignment: CDR1 DFQATT and CDR2 SNEGSKA (reference sequence). This CDR3 has 14 residues. V gave up 5 bases and J gave up 10 bases; unmatched junction bases: 9. The CDR3, as DNA: TGCAGTGCTCTTGGGGGACAGGGGGACCGAAAACTGTTTTTT. Protein: CSALGGQGDRKLFF.